This paragraph reports one T cell receptor beta chain. Sequencing was performed with immunoSEQ multiplex PCR; in TCRdb, only in-frame clones are kept and a portion is missing. The sample carries approximately 200,000 clones, around 83% recorded once. The data were taken from a study of blood T cell repertoires in COVID-19. Study in general: Sites in the United States, Italy and Spain provided acute and convalescent COVID-19 samples. The cDNA or gDNA used as material had been derived from T cells, B-cell-depleted T cells, or PBMCs.

The CDR3 has 13 residues. The germline V gene has CDR1 SNHLY and CDR2 FYNNEI. The V end lost 7 bases, the J end lost 4 bases, and 13 bases lay between the germline ends. The TCR sequence derives from a middle-aged man who had recovered from COVID-19. Source material: peripheral blood. This rearrangement joins TRBV2 to TRBJ1-1, with D perhaps matching TRBD1 (5 bases). The CDR3 protein is CASKEGFSTEAFF. In DNA form, the CDR3 reads TGTGCCAGCAAGGAGGGGTTTAGCACTGAAGCTTTCTTT.